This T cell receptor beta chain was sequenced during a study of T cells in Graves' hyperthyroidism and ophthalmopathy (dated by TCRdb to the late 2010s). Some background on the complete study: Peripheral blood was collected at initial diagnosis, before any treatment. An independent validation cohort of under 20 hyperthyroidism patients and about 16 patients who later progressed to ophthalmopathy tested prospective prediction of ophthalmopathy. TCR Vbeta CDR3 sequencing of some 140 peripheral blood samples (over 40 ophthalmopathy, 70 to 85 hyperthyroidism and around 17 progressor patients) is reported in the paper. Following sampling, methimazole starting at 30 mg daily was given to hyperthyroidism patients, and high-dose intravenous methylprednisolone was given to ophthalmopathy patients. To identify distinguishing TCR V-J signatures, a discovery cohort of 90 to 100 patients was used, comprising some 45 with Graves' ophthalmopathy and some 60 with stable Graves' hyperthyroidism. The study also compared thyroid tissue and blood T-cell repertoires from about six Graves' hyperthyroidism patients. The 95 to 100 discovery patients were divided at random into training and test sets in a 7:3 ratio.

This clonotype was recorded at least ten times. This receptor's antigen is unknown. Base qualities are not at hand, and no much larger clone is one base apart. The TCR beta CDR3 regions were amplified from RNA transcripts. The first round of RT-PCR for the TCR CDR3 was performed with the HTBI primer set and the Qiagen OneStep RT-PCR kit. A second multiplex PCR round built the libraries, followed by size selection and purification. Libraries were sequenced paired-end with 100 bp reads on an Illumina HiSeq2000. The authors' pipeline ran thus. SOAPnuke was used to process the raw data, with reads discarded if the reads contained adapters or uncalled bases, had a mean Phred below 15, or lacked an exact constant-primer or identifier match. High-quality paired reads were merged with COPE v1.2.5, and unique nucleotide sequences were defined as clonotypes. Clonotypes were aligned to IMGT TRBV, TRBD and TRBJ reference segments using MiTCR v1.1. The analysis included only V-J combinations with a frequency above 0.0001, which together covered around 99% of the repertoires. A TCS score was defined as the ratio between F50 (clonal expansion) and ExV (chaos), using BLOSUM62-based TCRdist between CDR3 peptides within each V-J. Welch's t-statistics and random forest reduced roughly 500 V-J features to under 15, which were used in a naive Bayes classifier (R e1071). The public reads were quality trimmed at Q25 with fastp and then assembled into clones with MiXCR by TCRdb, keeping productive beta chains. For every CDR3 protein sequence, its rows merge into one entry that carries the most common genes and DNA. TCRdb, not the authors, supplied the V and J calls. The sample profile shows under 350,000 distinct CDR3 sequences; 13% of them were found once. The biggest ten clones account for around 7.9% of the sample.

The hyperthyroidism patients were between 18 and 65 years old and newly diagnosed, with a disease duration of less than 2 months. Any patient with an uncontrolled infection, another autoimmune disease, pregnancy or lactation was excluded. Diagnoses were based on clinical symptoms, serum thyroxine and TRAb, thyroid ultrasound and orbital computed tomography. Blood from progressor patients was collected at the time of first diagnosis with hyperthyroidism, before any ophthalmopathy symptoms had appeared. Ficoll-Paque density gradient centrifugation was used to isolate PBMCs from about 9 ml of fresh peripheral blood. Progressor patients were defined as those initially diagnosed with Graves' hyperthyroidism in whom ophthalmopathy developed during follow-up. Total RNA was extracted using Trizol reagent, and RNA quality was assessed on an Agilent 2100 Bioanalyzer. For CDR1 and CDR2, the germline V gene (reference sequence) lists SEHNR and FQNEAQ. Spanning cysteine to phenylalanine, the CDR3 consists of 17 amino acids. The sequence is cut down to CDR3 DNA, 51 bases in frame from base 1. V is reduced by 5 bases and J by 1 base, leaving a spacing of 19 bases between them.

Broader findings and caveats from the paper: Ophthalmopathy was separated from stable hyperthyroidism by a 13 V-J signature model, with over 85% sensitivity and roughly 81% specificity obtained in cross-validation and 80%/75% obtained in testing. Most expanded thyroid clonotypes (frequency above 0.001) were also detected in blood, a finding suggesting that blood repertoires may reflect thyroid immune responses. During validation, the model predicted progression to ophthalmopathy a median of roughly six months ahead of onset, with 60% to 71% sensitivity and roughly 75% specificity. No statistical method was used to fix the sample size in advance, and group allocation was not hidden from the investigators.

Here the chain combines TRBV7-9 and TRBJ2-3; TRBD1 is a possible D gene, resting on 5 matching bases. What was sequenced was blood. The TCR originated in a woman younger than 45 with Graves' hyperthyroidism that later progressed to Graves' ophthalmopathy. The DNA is TGTGCCAGCAGCCATCCCACTGGGCAGGGCGGCACAGATACGCAGTATTTT. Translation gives CASSHPTGQGGTDTQYF.